These 6 T cell receptor beta chains were all obtained from the same sample, sequenced in a study of blood T cell repertoires in COVID-19. Some clones are missing from TCRdb's copy, which holds only in-frame ones; the method was immunoSEQ multiplex PCR. The sample holds about 360,000 clones, approximately 89% seen once. The sequencing input was PBMCs or T cells enriched from blood (not recorded which). The receptors here all came from a man younger than 45 who had recovered from COVID-19.

The chain joins TRBV18 to TRBJ1-1, with D possibly matching TRBD1 (5 bases). Trimming removed 6 bases at V and 0 bases at J, with 14 bases between. There are 15 residues in the CDR3. Germline V CDR1 and CDR2: KGHSH, LQKENI. The DNA for the CDR3 is TGTGCCAGCTCCACCGGGGGGAGAATGAACACTGAAGCTTTCTTT. This gives the protein CASSTGGRMNTEAFF.

Concerning this clone: Other nucleotide sequences from this sample produce the same CDR3. The chain is built from TRBV7-2 and TRBJ2-7; 7 nucleotides line up with TRBD1. Germline CDR1 is SGHTA and CDR2 is FQGNSA. The V and J ends lost 3 bases and 3 bases, in that order; junction bases with no gene match: 2. This CDR3 region has 13 residues. CDR3 nucleotides: TGTGCCAGCAGCTTCCCAGGGGGCTACGAGCAGTACTTC. Translation gives CASSFPGGYEQYF. Supplemented by reference TRBV7-2 and TRBJ2-7, the full variable domain reads GAGVSQSPSNKVTEKGKDVELRCDPISGHTALYWYRQSLGQGLEFLIYFQGNSAPDKSGLPSDRFSAERTGGSVSTLTIQRTQQEDSAVYLCASSFPGGYEQYFGPGTRLTVT.

V is TRBV9 and J is TRBJ1-2; D may be TRBD1 (6 bases). Germline V gives CDR1 SGDLS, CDR2 YYNGEE. Between the trimmed V and J ends, which lost 3 bases and 2 bases, there was a span of 11 bases. The CDR3 is 14 amino acids. The CDR3 DNA follows: TGTGCCAGCAGCGCCTCGGACAGAAACTATGGCTACACCTTC. It specifies CASSASDRNYGYTF.

This chain connects TRBV24-1 to TRBJ2-5, with 8 bases fitting TRBD2. Germline lookup yields CDR1 KGHDR and CDR2 SFDVKD. V shed 7 bases, J shed 4 bases, and the junction held 4 bases outside the gene matches. CDR3 length equals 13 residues. The CDR3 loop reads CATSPAGGETQYF. CDR3 coding DNA: TGTGCCACCAGCCCTGCGGGAGGAGAGACCCAGTACTTC.

The chain joins TRBV4-2 to TRBJ2-7, with 7 bases that match TRBD2. CDR1 and CDR2 (germline): LGHNA, YNFKEQ. Losses at the gene ends were 0 bases for V and 3 bases for J; bases not matched to a gene: 8. The CDR3 has 16 residues. The CDR3 DNA follows: TGTGCCAGCAGCCAAGATTGGGGTGGGGAGGGCTACGAGCAGTACTTC. Translation: CASSQDWGGEGYEQYF.

The CDR3 coding sequence is TGTGCCAGCTCAAGACAAGGGGTTGGAAACACCATATATTTT. Residues: CASSRQGVGNTIYF. The V and J genes are TRBV18 and TRBJ1-3, with a possible D match to TRBD1 (5 bases). The V end was cut by 5 bases, the J end by 3 bases, with 11 bases between. The CDR3 extends over 14 amino acids. CDR1 is KGHSH and CDR2 is LQKENI in the germline V gene. The full variable domain, in which reference TRBV18 and TRBJ1-3 provide the parts outside the CDR3, is NAGVMQNPRHLVRRRGQEARLRCSPMKGHSHVYWYRQLPEEGLKFMVYLQKENIIDESGMPKERFSAEFPKEGPSILRIQQVVRGDSAAYFCASSRQGVGNTIYFGEGSWLTVV.